This TCR beta chain appears in the sequencing data of a study of blood T cells in healthy people across ages. Together with a sample-barcoded 5' primer, a J-beta primer mix was included in a second PCR lasting about 7 to 11 cycles. TCRdb recomputed calls from the 5' RACE reads with MiXCR, one row per CDR3 protein. This sample has some 1,800,000 distinct CDR3 sequences, with about two fifths found just once. The trim removed 0 bases at V and 0 bases at J, leaving 6 bases unmatched. The germline CDR1 and CDR2 sequences are SGDLS and YYNGEE. The CDR3 has 19 residues. Sequencing input: blood. The TCR originated in a human donor in good health. The chain employs TRBV9 and TRBJ2-6, with TRBD1 identical over 10 bases. CDR3 DNA: TGTGCCAGCAGCGTAGGGGGACAGGGGTTATACTCTGGGGCCAACGTCCTGACTTTC. Translated: CASSVGGQGLYSGANVLTF.